A single sample gave rise to the 15 T cell receptor beta chains below, sequenced in a study of T cell responses to AZD1222 COVID-19 vaccine. Sequencing used immunoSEQ multiplex PCR; TCRdb keeps in-frame clones, though not all of them. The table lists approximately 68,000 clones, more than 75% of them singletons. The sample was peripheral blood, taken 28 days after the second dose of the MenACWY control vaccine. The origin of the receptors is an adult who received the MenACWY meningococcal vaccine as a control.

The CDR3 sequence: CASSQAPGDGNTIYF. The CDR3 DNA reads TGCGCCAGCAGCCAAGCGCCAGGGGACGGAAACACCATATATTTT. V gene TRBV4-3 combines with J gene TRBJ1-3; D might be TRBD1 (6 bases). V was trimmed by 1 base and J by 4 bases, leaving 11 bases between them. CDR3 length: 15 amino acids. Germline assignment: CDR1 LGHNA and CDR2 YSLEER.

V is TRBV7-2 and J is TRBJ1-3, with 10 bases that match TRBD1. Germline loops: CDR1 SGHTA, CDR2 FQGNSA. V was pared by 4 bases and J by 2 bases, with 8 bases of the junction left unmatched. The CDR3 runs 17 residues. DNA for the CDR3: TGTGCCAGCAGCTATACCGGGACAGGGGCGACTGGAAACACCATATATTTT. Protein sequence: CASSYTGTGATGNTIYF.

The chain has TRBV18 and TRBJ1-5; D is unresolved. The CDR3 covers 13 residues. V shed 2 bases and J shed 4 bases, with 6 bases lying between them. Germline V lookup: CDR1 KGHSH, CDR2 LQKENI. The CDR3 protein is CASSPTENQPQHF. The CDR3 DNA reads TGTGCCAGCTCACCAACGGAAAATCAGCCCCAGCATTTT.

V and J are TRBV29-1 and TRBJ2-3; D unresolved. V was trimmed by 7 bases and J by 0 bases, leaving 14 bases between them. The CDR3 totals 14 residues. Germline loops: CDR1 SQVTM, CDR2 ANQGSEA. DNA for the CDR3: TGCAGCGGCAATCGAGGCGCTAGCACAGATACGCAGTATTTT. Translated: CSGNRGASTDTQYF.

This clone was detected once. The chain couples TRBV5-4 to TRBJ1-5; weak D call: TRBD1 (6 bases). Germline V CDR1 and CDR2: SGHNT, YYREEE (reference sequence). The V and J ends lost 2 bases and 1 base respectively, with 13 bases between them. This CDR3 has 16 residues. Here the CDR3 reads CASSFPGTRSNQPQHF. CDR3 DNA sequence: TGTGCCAGCAGCTTCCCCGGGACACGGAGCAATCAGCCCCAGCATTTT.

This clone was detected a few times. The rearrangement links TRBV5-4 to TRBJ1-1; 8 nucleotides align to TRBD1. Germline V gene data show CDR1 as SGHNT and CDR2 as YYREEE (reference sequence). This CDR3 region has 14 residues. V lost 4 bases and J lost 4; bases outside the gene matches: 6. CDR3: CASSPPTGATEAFF. CDR3 nucleotide sequence: TGTGCCAGCAGCCCTCCGACAGGGGCCACTGAAGCTTTCTTT.

The chain employs TRBV28 and TRBJ1-5; 9 positions agree with TRBD1. The CDR3 sequence is 16 residues long. Germline V gene lookup returns CDR1 MDHEN and CDR2 SYDVKM. The V and J ends lost 7 bases and 3 bases, in that order; junction bases with no gene match: 10. This CDR3 is CASIRPGDRANQPQHF. CDR3 bases: TGTGCCAGCATTCGACCCGGGGACAGGGCCAATCAGCCCCAGCATTTT. The whole variable domain, remainder taken from reference TRBV28 and TRBJ1-5, is DVKVTQSSRYLVKRTGEKVFLECVQDMDHENMFWYRQDPGLGLRLIYFSYDVKMKEKGDIPEGYSVSREKKERFSLILESASTNQTSMYLCASIRPGDRANQPQHFGDGTRLSIL.

The chain has TRBV5-1 and TRBJ2-3, with 12 nucleotides matching TRBD2. The junction had 2 bases not matched to a gene; V was cut back by 0 bases and J by 0 bases. Germline V lookup: CDR1 SGHRS, CDR2 YFSETQ. The CDR3 contains 17 residues. CDR3 amino acids: CASSLVGTSGSTDTQYF. As DNA, the CDR3 is TGCGCCAGCAGCTTGGTAGGGACTAGCGGGAGCACAGATACGCAGTATTTT.

This clone is a singleton in its sample. This chain uses TRBV28 with TRBJ1-5; perhaps TRBD1 as D (6 bases). V lost 7 bases, J lost 6 bases, and 22 bases lay in between. The CDR3 runs to 16 residues. Germline CDR1 is MDHEN and CDR2 is SYDVKM. In DNA form, the CDR3 reads TGTGCCAGCAAACACTCAACCAGGGGCCGTAGTCAGCCCCAGCATTTT. It yields the protein CASKHSTRGRSQPQHF.

The chain has TRBV5-1 and TRBJ2-2; TRBD2 aligns across 8 bases. CDR1 and CDR2 (germline): SGHRS, YFSETQ. V shed 4 bases and J 7 bases; nucleotides not matched to a gene: 12. This CDR3 contains 16 residues. The CDR3 sequence: CASSLVGLEHGGELFF. Here the CDR3 DNA reads TGCGCCAGCAGCCTAGTGGGACTAGAGCATGGCGGGGAGCTGTTTTTT.

The CDR3 sequence is CASSLGRTGANYGYTF. The CDR3 DNA reads as TGTGCCAGCAGCTTAGGTCGGACAGGGGCTAACTATGGCTACACCTTC. The chain has TRBV13 and TRBJ1-2, with 9 bases aligning to TRBD1. The germline gives CDR1 PRHDT, CDR2 FYEKMQ (reference sequence). The junction had 2 bases not matched to a gene; V was cut back by 0 bases and J by 0 bases. This CDR3 spans 16 amino acids.

The rearrangement links TRBV3-1 (or the pseudogene TRBV3-2) to TRBJ1-4; the match to TRBD1 covers 7 bases. Unmatched junction bases numbered 10, after V lost 6 bases and J lost 3 bases. This CDR3 spans 16 amino acids. CDR1 is LGHDT and CDR2 is YNNKEL in the germline V gene (reference sequence). The CDR3 is CASSRDVTGPNEKLFF. CDR3 bases: TGTGCCAGCAGTCGCGACGTGACAGGGCCTAATGAAAAACTGTTTTTT.

The V gene is TRBV7-9, the J gene TRBJ2-7, with D perhaps matching TRBD1 (5 bases). The CDR3 spans 15 residues. CDR1 is SEHNR, CDR2 FQNEAQ, per germline (reference sequence). Trimming shortened V by 1 base and J by 0 bases, and 10 bases separated the two germline ends. CDR3: CASSLVQGTSYEQYF. The CDR3, as DNA: TGTGCCAGCAGCTTAGTCCAGGGCACCTCCTACGAGCAGTACTTC.

The CDR3 loop reads CASSSPIPGELFF. The CDR3 DNA reads as TGTGCCAGCAGCTCACCTATCCCCGGGGAGCTGTTTTTT. This rearrangement joins TRBV7-9 to TRBJ2-2; the D is unclear. Trimming pared 4 bases from V and 6 bases from J, leaving 9 bases between. This CDR3 is built from 13 residues. The germline V gene encodes CDR1 SEHNR and CDR2 FQNEAQ (reference sequence).

The CDR3 loop is CASDPGNTEAFF. The CDR3 nucleotides read TGTGCCAGTGATCCAGGGAACACTGAAGCTTTCTTT. The V call is TRBV19, the J call TRBJ1-1, with D unresolved. The ends were cut back, 8 bases at V and 1 base at J, with 8 bases in the middle. Germline V CDR1 and CDR2: LNHDA, SQIVND (reference sequence). The CDR3 contains 12 residues.